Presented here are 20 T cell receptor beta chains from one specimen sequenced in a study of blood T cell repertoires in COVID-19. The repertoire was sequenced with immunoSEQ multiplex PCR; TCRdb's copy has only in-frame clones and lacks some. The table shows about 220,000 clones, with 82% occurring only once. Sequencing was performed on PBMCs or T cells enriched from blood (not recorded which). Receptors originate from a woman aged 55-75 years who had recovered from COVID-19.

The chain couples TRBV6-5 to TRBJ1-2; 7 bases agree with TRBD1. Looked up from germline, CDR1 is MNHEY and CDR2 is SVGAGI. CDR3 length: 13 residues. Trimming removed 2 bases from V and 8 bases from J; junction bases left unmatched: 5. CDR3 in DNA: TGTGCCAGCAGTTACCCAGGGGGAAGAGGCTACACCTTC. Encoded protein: CASSYPGGRGYTF.

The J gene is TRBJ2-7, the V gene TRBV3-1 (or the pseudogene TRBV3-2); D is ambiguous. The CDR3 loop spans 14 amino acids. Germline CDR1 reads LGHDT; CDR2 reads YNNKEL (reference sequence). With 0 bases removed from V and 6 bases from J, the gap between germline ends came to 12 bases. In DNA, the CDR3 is TGTGCCAGCAGCCAAGATTGGTCCTCTATCGAGCAGTACTTC. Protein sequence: CASSQDWSSIEQYF.

The CDR3 nucleotides read TGTGCCAGCAGTTCTACAGGGAGAAAAAAACTGTTTTTT. This codes for CASSSTGRKKLFF. This chain links TRBV27 with TRBJ1-4; D is perhaps TRBD1 (6 bases). CDR3 size: 13 residues. Germline values: CDR1 MNHEY, CDR2 SMNVEV (reference sequence). Between the trimmed V and J ends, which lost 4 bases and 9 bases, there was a span of 12 bases.

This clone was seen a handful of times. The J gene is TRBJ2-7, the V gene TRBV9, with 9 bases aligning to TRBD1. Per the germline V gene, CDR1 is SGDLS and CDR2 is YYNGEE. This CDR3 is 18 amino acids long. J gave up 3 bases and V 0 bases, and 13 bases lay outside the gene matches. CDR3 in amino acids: CASSVGLGTGNLIYEQYF. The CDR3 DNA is TGTGCCAGCAGCGTAGGTTTGGGGACAGGGAACCTAATCTACGAGCAGTACTTC.

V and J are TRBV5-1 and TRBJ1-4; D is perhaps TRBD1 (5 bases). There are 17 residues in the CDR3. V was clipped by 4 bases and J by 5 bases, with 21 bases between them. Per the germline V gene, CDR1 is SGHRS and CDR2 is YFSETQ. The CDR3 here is CASSPGVEFEGNEKLFF. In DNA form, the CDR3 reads TGCGCCAGCAGCCCGGGGGTGGAGTTCGAAGGGAATGAAAAACTGTTTTTT.

The CDR3: CASGSYRNTEAFF. The CDR3 DNA is TGTGCCAGCGGGTCCTACAGGAACACTGAAGCTTTCTTT. The V call is TRBV12-3 or TRBV12-4, the J call TRBJ1-1, with D hard to call. This CDR3 region has 13 residues. V dropped 8 bases and J dropped 1 base, with 11 bases sitting between them.

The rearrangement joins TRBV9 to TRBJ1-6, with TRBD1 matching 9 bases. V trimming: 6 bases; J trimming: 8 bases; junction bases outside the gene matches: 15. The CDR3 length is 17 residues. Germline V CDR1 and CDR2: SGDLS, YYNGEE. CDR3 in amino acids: CASTTGTSGTGYSPLHF. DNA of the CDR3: TGTGCCAGCACCACCGGAACCTCCGGGACAGGGTATTCACCCCTCCACTTT.

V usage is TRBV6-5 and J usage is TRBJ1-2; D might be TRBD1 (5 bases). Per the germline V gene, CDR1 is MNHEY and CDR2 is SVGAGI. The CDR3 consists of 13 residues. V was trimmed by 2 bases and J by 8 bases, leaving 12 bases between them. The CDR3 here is CASSYVQGRGYTF. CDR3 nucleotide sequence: TGTGCCAGCAGTTACGTTCAGGGCAGGGGCTACACCTTC.

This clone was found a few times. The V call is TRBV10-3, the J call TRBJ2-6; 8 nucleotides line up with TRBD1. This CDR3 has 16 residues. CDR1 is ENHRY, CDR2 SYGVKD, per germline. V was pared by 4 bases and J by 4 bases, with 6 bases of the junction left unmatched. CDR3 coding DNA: TGTGCCATCAGTGCCTCGACAGGGGTCGGGGCCAACGTCCTGACTTTC. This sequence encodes CAISASTGVGANVLTF.

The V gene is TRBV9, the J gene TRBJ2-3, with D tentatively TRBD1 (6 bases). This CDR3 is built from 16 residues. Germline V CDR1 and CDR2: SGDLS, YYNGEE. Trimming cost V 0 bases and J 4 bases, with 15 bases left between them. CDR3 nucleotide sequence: TGTGCCAGCAGCGTAGAGGCAGGGGCTGGAGCAGATACGCAGTATTTT. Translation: CASSVEAGAGADTQYF.

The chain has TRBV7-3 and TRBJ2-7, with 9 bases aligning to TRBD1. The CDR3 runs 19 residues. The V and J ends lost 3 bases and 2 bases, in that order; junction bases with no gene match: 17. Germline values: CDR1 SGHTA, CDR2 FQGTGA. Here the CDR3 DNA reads TGTGCCAGCAGCTTCCGAGGACCGGGACAGGGAGAAGGGGCCTACGAGCAGTACTTC. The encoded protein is CASSFRGPGQGEGAYEQYF.

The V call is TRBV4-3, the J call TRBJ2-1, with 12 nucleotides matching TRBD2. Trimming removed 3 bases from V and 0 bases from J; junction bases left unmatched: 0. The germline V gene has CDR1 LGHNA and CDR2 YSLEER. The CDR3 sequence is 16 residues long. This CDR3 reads CASSQTSGGSYNEQFF. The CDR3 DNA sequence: TGCGCCAGCAGCCAGACTAGCGGGGGCTCCTACAATGAGCAGTTCTTC.

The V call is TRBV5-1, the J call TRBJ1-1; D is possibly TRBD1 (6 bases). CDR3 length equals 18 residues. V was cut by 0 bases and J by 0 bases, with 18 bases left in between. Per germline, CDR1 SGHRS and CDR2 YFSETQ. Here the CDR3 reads CASSLGFRTAIMNTEAFF. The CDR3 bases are TGCGCCAGCAGCTTGGGCTTTAGGACAGCAATTATGAACACTGAAGCTTTCTTT.

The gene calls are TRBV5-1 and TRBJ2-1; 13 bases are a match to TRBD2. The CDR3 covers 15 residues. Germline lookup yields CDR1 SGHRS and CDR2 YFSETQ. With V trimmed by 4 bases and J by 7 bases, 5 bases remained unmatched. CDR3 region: CASSVTSGRGNEQFF. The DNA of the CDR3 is TGCGCCAGCAGCGTAACTAGCGGGAGGGGGAATGAGCAGTTCTTC.

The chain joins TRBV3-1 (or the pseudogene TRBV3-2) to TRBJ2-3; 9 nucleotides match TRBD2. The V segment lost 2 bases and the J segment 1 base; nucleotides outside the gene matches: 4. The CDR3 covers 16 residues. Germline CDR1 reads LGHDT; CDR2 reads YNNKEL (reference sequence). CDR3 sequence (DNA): TGTGCCAGCAGCCAAAGGCGGGGGGGCCGCACAGATACGCAGTATTTT. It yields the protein CASSQRRGGRTDTQYF.

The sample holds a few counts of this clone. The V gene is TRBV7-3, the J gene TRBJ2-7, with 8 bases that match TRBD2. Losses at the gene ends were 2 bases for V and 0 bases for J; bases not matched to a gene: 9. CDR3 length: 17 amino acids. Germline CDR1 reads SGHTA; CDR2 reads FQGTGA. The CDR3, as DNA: TGTGCCAGCAGCTTACGTCCACTAGCGGACAGCTCCTACGAGCAGTACTTC. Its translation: CASSLRPLADSSYEQYF. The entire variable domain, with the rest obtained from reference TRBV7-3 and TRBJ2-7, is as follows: GAGVSQTPSNKVTEKGKYVELRCDPISGHTALYWYRQSLGQGPEFLIYFQGTGAADDSGLPNDRFFAVRPEGSVSTLKIQRTERGDSAVYLCASSLRPLADSSYEQYFGPGTRLTVT.

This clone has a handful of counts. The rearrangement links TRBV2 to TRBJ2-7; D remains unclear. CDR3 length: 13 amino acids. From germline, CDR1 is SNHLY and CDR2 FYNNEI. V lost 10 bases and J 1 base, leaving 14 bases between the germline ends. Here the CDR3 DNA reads TGTGCCACGGCCCAGCTAGGATCCTACGAGCAGTACTTC. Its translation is CATAQLGSYEQYF.

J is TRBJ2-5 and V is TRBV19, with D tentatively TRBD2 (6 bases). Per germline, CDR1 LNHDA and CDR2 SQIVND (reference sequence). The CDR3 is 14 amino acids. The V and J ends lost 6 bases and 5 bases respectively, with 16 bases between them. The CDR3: CASRGPLGGETQYF. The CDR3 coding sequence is TGTGCCAGTAGGGGACCTCTCGGAGGGGAGACCCAGTACTTC.

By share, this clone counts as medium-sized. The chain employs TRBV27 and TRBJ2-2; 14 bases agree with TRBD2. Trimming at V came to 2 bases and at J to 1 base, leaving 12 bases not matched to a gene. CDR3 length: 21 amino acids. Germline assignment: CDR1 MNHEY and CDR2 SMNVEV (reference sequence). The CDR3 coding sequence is TGTGCCAGCAGTTTAATACCCCCGGGACTAGCGGGAGTCTTGAACACCGGGGAGCTGTTTTTT. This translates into CASSLIPPGLAGVLNTGELFF.

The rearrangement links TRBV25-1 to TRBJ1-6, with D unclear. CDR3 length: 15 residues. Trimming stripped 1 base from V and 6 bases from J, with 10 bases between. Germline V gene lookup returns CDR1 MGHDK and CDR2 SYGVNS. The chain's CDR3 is CASSESAGVNSPLHF. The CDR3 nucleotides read TGTGCCAGCAGTGAATCGGCAGGCGTTAATTCACCCCTCCACTTT.